These 8 T cell receptor beta chains originate from one sample sequenced in a study of blood T cell repertoires in COVID-19. The table came from immunoSEQ multiplex PCR; TCRdb's copy has only in-frame clones and leaves some out. The sample holds about 30,000 clones, about 80% seen once. The sample was peripheral blood. Receptor source: a woman between 65 and 79 years old with acute or convalescent COVID-19.

This chain joins TRBV7-3 and TRBJ2-3; 14 bases are shared with TRBD2. The germline V gene has CDR1 SGHTA and CDR2 FQGTGA. This CDR3 spans 19 amino acids. Trimming at V came to 3 bases and at J to 0 bases, leaving 8 bases not matched to a gene. The CDR3 nucleotides are TGTGCCAGCAGCTTGGCCCCGGGACTAGCGGGGGCAAGCACAGATACGCAGTATTTT. Translating gives CASSLAPGLAGASTDTQYF.

The genes are TRBV6-5 and TRBJ2-7; D is unclear. V lost 4 bases to trimming and J lost 6 bases, with 7 bases between them. CDR1 and CDR2 (germline): MNHEY, SVGAGI. The CDR3 covers 11 residues. The CDR3 DNA follows: TGTGCCAGCAGTTCCTATGCCGAGCAGTACTTC. Encoded protein: CASSSYAEQYF.

V usage is TRBV2 and J usage is TRBJ2-7; 9 bases are a match to TRBD2. With 2 bases clipped from V and 1 base from J, the junction kept 6 bases outside the gene matches. The CDR3 has 16 amino acids. In germline, CDR1 is SNHLY, CDR2 FYNNEI. The CDR3 is CASSEQGGGVSYEQYF. Here the CDR3 DNA reads TGTGCCAGCAGTGAACAGGGCGGGGGGGTTTCCTACGAGCAGTACTTC.

This clone was recorded only once. J is TRBJ2-3 and V is TRBV9; 9 bases are shared with TRBD1. This CDR3 has 15 amino acids. CDR1 is SGDLS, CDR2 YYNGEE, per germline. Trimming removed 3 bases from V and 4 bases from J; junction bases left unmatched: 6. This chain's CDR3 is CASSEWDRVPDTQYF. CDR3 DNA: TGTGCCAGCAGCGAATGGGACAGGGTTCCAGATACGCAGTATTTT.

The chain carries TRBV7-2 and TRBJ2-2; 15 nucleotides align to TRBD2. V was pared by 1 base and J by 6 bases, with 3 bases of the junction left unmatched. This CDR3 comprises 17 residues. Germline V gene data show CDR1 as SGHTA and CDR2 as FQGNSA. The CDR3 spells CASSLGGTSGRSGELFF. As DNA, the CDR3 is TGTGCCAGCAGCTTAGGGGGGACTAGCGGGAGGTCCGGGGAGCTGTTTTTT.

J is TRBJ1-2 and V is TRBV6-6; D remains ambiguous. Trimming left V 0 bases short and J 6 bases short, with 11 bases between. The germline V gene has CDR1 MNHNY and CDR2 SVGAGI (reference sequence). The CDR3 is 14 residues long. CDR3: CASSYSAAADGYTF. DNA for the CDR3: TGTGCCAGCAGTTACTCGGCGGCGGCCGATGGCTACACCTTC.

This CDR3 reads CSVATTWNGELFF. The DNA of the CDR3 is TGCAGCGTCGCCACTACCTGGAACGGGGAGCTGTTTTTT. The V and J genes are TRBV29-1 and TRBJ2-2; the D is unclear. The CDR3 runs to 13 residues. The V gene lost 6 bases and the J gene lost 7 bases, with 15 bases spanning the gap. CDR1 SQVTM and CDR2 ANQGSEA come from the germline V gene.

The chain recombines TRBV18 with TRBJ1-1; D is uncertain. Germline values: CDR1 KGHSH, CDR2 LQKENI. The CDR3 sequence is 16 residues long. With 4 bases removed from V and 1 base from J, the gap between germline ends came to 16 bases. CDR3 DNA sequence: TGTGCCAGCTCACAGGGAGCGGGCAGTAAGAACACTGAAGCTTTCTTT. This translates into CASSQGAGSKNTEAFF.